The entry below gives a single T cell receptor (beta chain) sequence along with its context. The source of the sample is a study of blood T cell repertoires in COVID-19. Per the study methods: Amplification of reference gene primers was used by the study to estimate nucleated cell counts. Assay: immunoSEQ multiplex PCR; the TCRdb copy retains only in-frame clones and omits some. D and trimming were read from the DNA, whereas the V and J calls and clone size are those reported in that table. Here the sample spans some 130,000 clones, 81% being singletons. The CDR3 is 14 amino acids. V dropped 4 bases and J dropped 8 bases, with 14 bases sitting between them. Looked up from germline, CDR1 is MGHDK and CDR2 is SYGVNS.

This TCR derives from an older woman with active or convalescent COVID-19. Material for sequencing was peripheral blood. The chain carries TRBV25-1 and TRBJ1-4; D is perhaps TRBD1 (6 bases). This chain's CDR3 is CASSGTGFREKLFF. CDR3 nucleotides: TGTGCCAGCAGTGGCACAGGGTTTCGGGAAAAACTGTTTTTT.